The clone carrying this TCR beta chain was seen only a few times. The data stem from a study of patients and donors after allogeneic stem cell transplantation. The germline V gene has CDR1 LNHNV and CDR2 YYDKDF (reference sequence). The CDR3 length is 15 residues. The V and J ends lost 0 bases and 8 bases respectively, with 16 bases between them. TCRdb re-called the RT-PCR reads through MiXCR, storing one row per CDR3 protein. The sample lists 390,000 or so distinct CDR3 sequences, 16% occurring once. Sequenced input: blood, either unsorted or a sorted T cell fraction (not recorded which). The rearrangement joins TRBV15 to TRBJ1-2; D is uncertain. The sequence derives from a human donor who was either an allogeneic HSCT recipient or a stem cell or donor lymphocyte infusion donor (not recorded which). It is not recorded whose cells these are; they may come from a transplant donor. Here the CDR3 reads CATSRDQQAPGGYTF. The CDR3 DNA follows: TGTGCCACCAGCAGAGATCAGCAGGCACCTGGAGGCTACACCTTC.